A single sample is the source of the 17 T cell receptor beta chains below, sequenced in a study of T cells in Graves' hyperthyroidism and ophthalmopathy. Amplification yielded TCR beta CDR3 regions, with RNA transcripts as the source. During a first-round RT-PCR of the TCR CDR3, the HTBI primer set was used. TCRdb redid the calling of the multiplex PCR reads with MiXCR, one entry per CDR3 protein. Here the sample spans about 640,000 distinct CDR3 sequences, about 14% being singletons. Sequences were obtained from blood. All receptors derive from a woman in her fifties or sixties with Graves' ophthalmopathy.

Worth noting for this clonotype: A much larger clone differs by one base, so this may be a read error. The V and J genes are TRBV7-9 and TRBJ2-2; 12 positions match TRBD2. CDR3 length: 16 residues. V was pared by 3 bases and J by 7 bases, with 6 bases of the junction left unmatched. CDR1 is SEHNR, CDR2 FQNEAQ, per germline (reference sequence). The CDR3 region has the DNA TGTGCCAGCAGCTTTTGGACTAGCGGGAAGGTCGGGGAGCTGTTTTTT. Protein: CASSFWTSGKVGELFF.

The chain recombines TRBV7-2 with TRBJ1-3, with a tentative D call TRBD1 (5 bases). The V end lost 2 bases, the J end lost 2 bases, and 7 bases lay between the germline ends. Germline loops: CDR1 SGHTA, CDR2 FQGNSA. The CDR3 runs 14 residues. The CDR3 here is CASSLMGAGNTIYF. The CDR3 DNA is TGTGCCAGCAGCTTAATGGGGGCTGGAAACACCATATATTTT.

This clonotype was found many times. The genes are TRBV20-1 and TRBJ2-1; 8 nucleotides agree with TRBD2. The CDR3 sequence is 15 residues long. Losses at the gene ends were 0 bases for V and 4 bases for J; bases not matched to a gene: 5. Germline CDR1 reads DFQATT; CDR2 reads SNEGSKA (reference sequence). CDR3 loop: CSARDFSGAYNEQFF. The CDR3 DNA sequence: TGCAGTGCTAGAGATTTTAGCGGGGCTTACAATGAGCAGTTCTTC.

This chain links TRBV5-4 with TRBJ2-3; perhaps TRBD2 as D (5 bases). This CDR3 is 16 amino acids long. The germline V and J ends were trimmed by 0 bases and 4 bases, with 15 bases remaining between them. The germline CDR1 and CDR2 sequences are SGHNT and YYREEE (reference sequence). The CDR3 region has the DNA TGTGCCAGCAGCTTGGTACGTGGAGGTGTGGCAGATACGCAGTATTTT. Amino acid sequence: CASSLVRGGVADTQYF.

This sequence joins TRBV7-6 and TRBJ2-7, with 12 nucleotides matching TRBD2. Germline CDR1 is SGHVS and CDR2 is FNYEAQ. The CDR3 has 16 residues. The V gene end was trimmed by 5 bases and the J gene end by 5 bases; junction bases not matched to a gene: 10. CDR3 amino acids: CASSQGLAGDKDEQYF. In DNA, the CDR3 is TGTGCCAGCAGCCAGGGACTAGCGGGCGATAAGGACGAGCAGTACTTC.

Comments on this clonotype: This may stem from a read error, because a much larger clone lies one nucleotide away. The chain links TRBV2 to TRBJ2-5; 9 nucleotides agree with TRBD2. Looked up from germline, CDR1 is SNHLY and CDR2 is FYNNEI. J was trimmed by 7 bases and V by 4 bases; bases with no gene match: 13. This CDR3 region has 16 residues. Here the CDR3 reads CASSGDSGRPGGTQYF. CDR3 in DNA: TGTGCCAGCAGTGGGGACAGCGGGAGGCCCGGGGGGACCCAGTACTTC.

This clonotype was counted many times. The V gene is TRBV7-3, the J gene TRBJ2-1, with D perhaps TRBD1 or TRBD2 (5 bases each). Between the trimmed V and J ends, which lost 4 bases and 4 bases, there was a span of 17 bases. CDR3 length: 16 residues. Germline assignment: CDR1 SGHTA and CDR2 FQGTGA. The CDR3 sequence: CASSYNPGPSYNEQFF. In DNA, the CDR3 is TGTGCCAGCAGCTATAACCCGGGACCCTCGTACAATGAGCAGTTCTTC.

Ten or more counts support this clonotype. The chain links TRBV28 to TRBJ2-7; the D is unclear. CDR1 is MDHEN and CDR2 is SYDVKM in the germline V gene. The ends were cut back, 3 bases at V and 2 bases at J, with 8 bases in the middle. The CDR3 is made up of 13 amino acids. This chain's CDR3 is CASSFLFPYEQYF. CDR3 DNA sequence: TGTGCCAGCAGTTTCCTCTTTCCCTACGAGCAGTACTTC.

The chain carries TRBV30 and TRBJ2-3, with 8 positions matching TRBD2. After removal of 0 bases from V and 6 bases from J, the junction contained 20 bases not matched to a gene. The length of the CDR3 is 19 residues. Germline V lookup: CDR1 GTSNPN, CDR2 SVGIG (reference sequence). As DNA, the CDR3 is TGTGCCTGGAGTGTATCCGACATTCTTCGTAGCGGGATTGGGGATACGCAGTATTTT. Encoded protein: CAWSVSDILRSGIGDTQYF.

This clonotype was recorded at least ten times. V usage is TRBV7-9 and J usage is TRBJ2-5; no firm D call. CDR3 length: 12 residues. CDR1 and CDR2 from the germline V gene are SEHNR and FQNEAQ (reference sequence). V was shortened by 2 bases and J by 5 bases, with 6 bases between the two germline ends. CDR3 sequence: CASSLFGETQYF. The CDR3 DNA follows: TGTGCCAGCAGCTTATTTGGGGAGACCCAGTACTTC.

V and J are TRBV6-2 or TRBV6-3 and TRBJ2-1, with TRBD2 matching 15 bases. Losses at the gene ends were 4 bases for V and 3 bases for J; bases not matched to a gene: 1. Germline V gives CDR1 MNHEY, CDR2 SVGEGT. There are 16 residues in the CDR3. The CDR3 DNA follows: TGTGCCAGCAGTTGGACTAGCGGGGGGGACTACAATGAGCAGTTCTTC. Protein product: CASSWTSGGDYNEQFF.

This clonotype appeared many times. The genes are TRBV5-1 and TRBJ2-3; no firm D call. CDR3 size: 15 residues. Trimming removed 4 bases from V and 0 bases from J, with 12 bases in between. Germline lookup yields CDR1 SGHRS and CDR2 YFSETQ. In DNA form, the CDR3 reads TGCGCCAGCAGCCCGACGGAAGTTAGCACAGATACGCAGTATTTT. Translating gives CASSPTEVSTDTQYF.

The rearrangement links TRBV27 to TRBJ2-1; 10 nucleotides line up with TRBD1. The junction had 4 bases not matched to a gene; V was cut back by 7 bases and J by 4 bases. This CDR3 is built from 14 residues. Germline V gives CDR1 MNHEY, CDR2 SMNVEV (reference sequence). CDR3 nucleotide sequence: TGTGCCAGCACCGACAGGGGGCAGTACAATGAGCAGTTCTTC. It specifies CASTDRGQYNEQFF.

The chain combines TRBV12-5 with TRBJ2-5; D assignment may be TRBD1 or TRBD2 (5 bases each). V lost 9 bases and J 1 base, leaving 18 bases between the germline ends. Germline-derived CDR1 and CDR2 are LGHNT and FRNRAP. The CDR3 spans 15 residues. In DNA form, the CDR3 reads TGTGCTAGCACCACCGAGGGGCAGGCCCAAGAGACCCAGTACTTC. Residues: CASTTEGQAQETQYF.

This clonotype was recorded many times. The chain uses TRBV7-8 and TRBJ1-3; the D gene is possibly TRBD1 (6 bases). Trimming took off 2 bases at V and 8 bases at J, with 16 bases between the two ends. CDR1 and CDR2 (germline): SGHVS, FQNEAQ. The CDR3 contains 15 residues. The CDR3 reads CASSLRDIEGDTIYF. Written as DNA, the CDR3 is TGTGCCAGCAGCTTAAGGGACATCGAAGGGGACACCATATATTTT.

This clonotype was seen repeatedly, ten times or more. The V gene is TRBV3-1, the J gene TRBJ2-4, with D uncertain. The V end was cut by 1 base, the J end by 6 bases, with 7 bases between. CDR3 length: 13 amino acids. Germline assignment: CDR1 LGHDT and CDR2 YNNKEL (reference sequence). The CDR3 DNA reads TGTGCCAGCAGCCAAGGAAACGGAAACATTCAGTACTTC. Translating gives CASSQGNGNIQYF.

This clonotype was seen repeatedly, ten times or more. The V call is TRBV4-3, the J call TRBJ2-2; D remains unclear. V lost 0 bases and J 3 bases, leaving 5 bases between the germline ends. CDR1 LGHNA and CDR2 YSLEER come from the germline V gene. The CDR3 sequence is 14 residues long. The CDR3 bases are TGCGCCAGCAGCCAAGACAGTTACACCGGGGAGCTGTTTTTT. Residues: CASSQDSYTGELFF.